Each of the 6 T cell receptor delta chains below was sequenced from the same sample in a study of γδ T cells in repeated Plasmodium falciparum infection (dated by TCRdb to about 2021). Library preparation employed multiplex PCR. Reads for this sample came from an Illumina MiSeq. TCRdb reprocessed the public reads with the caller CATT; rows with the same DNA were merged afterwards. The sample table records tens of thousands of delta-chain clones; over 0.9% of these occur just once. The ten largest make up 9.5% to 10% of the sample. For bulk TCR repertoire analysis, Vgamma9/Vdelta2+ and Vdelta2-negative gammadelta T cell populations were isolated by flow sorting from peripheral blood mononuclear cells. Sequencing used gamma-delta T cells from blood. These receptors came from a pool of human donors (malaria-infected and uninfected, not separated).

This clone appeared a few times. This likely traces to a read error, being one base from a far larger clone. At the DNA level, this CDR3 is encoded by other sequences in the same sample as well. The V and J genes are TRDV1 and TRDJ1, with D possibly matching TRDD3 (6 bases). In the absence of a J gene in TCRdb, the DNA was matched to germline to assign it here. The V end was cut by 2 bases, the J end by 3 bases, with 22 bases between. CDR1 and CDR2 (germline): TSWWSYY, QGS. The CDR3 extends over 18 amino acids. As DNA, the CDR3 is TGTGCTCTTGGGGAAAGTCGTGTACGTTTGGGGATTCCCGATAAACTCATCTTT. It encodes CALGESRVRLGIPDKLIF.

This clone was seen more than once but under ten times. Translating this DNA gives a protein that differs at residue 12 from the TCRdb one, which belongs to a much larger clone; a read error is likely, and the protein shown is this translation. The chain carries TRDV2 and TRDJ1, with 10 bases aligning to TRDD3. The J gene, left out of TCRdb, was set here by checking the DNA against germline. V shed 0 bases, J shed 7 bases, and the junction held 10 bases outside the gene matches. This CDR3 comprises 16 residues. Germline V lookup: CDR1 GEAIGNYY, CDR2 EKD. The CDR3 coding sequence is TGTGCCTGTGACACCGTTTCGCTGGGGGATAAAGTTAAACTCATCTTT. This gives the protein CACDTVSLGDKVKLIF.

A word on this clone: The translation of this DNA and the TCRdb protein of a much larger clone differ at residue 9, probably owing to a read error; the protein shown here is translated from the DNA. The rearrangement joins TRDV2 to TRDJ1; D unresolved. The CDR3 is made up of 13 amino acids. CDR1 GEAIGNYY and CDR2 EKD come from the germline V gene. The CDR3 region has the DNA TGTGCCTGTGGGGAAGCCCACACCAATAAACTCATCTTT. Its protein product is CACGEAHTNKLIF.

The table lists this clone with a few counts. TCRdb's listed protein matches a much larger clone and diverges from this DNA's translation at residue 14, likely through a read error; the protein shown comes from the DNA. The chain has TRDV2 and TRDJ1; perhaps TRDD3 as D (5 bases). The CDR3 extends over 16 amino acids. Germline V CDR1 and CDR2: GEAIGNYY, EKD. The CDR3 region is CACDTVSRTGDDKVIF. In DNA, the CDR3 is TGTGCCTGTGACACCGTATCCCGTACTGGAGACGATAAAGTCATCTTT.

As concerns this clone: The amino acid sequence in TCRdb belongs to a much larger clone and departs from this DNA's translation at residue 13, likely a sequencing read error; the sequence shown is translated from the DNA. CDR3 protein: CALGERSLLGLGGTVWDTRQMFF. The CDR3 DNA reads as TGTGCTCTTGGGGAAAGGTCCCTCTTGGGTCTGGGGGGTACAGTCTGGGACACCCGACAGATGTTTTTC. V and J are TRDV1 and TRDJ3, with TRDD3 identical over 7 bases. The J gene is absent in TCRdb and was assigned here via DNA matching to germline. After removal of 2 bases from V and 3 bases from J, the junction contained 22 bases not matched to a gene. CDR1 and CDR2 (germline): TSWWSYY, QGS. CDR3 size: 23 residues.

On this clone itself: The likely explanation is a read error, given a far larger clone one base away. The same CDR3 can be traced to other DNA sequences in this sample. This chain joins TRDV1 and TRDJ1; tentatively, D is TRDD3 (5 bases). The J gene, not given by TCRdb, was assigned here from a germline match of the nucleotide sequence. CDR1 and CDR2 (germline): TSWWSYY, QGS. This CDR3 contains 18 residues. V dropped 0 bases and J dropped 7 bases, with 24 bases sitting between them. The CDR3 coding sequence is TGTGCTCTTGGGGAACTAAGTAGTCCTGGTCGGACTGGTATTAAACTCATCTTT. This encodes CALGELSSPGRTGIKLIF.